This T cell receptor beta chain was retrieved from a study of blood T cell repertoires in COVID-19. Method: immunoSEQ multiplex PCR; TCRdb's copy keeps in-frame clones and lacks some. The table lists tens of thousands of clones, 70% to 90% of them singletons. Germline V CDR1 and CDR2: MDHEN, SYDVKM. V shed 5 bases and J 1 base; nucleotides not matched to a gene: 3. This CDR3 has 14 residues. The chain combines TRBV28 with TRBJ2-3, with 7 bases fitting TRBD1. This TCR was sampled from a man aged 55 to 70 with acute or convalescent COVID-19. The sample comprised peripheral blood. Here the CDR3 reads CASSLGQGTDTQYF. CDR3 nucleotide sequence: TGTGCCAGCAGTCTTGGACAGGGCACAGATACGCAGTATTTT.